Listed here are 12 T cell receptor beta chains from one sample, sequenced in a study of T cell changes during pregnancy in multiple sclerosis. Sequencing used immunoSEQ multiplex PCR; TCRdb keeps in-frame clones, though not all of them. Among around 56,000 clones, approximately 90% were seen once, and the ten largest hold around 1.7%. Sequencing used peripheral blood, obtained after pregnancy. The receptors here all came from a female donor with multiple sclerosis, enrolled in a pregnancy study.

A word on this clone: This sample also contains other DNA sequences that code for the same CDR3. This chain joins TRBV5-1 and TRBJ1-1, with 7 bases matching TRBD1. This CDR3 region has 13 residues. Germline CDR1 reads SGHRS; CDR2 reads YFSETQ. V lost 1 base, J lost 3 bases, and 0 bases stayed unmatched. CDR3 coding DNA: TGCGCCAGCAGCTTGACAGGGGACACTGAAGCTTTCTTT. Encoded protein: CASSLTGDTEAFF.

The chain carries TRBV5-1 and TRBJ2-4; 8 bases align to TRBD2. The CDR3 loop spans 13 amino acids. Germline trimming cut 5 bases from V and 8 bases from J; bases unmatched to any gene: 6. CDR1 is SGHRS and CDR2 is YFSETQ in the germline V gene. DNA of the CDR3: TGCGCCAGCAGTCGGGGGGGCAATGACATTCAGTACTTC. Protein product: CASSRGGNDIQYF.

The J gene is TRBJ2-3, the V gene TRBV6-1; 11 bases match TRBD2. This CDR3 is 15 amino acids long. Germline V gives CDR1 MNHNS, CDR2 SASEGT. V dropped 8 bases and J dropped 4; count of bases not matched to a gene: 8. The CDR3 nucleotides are TGTGCCAGCGCCTCTACTAGCGGGGGTGCAGATACGCAGTATTTT. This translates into CASASTSGGADTQYF.

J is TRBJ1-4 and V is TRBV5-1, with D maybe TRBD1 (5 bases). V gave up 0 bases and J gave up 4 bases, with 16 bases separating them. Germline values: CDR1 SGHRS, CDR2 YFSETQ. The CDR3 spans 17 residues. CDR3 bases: TGCGCCAGCAGCTTGGGCGCTACTGGGGCTAGTAATGAAAAACTGTTTTTT. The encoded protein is CASSLGATGASNEKLFF. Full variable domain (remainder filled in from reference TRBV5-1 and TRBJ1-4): KAGVTQTPRYLIKTRGQQVTLSCSPISGHRSVSWYQQTPGQGLQFLFEYFSETQRNKGNFPGRFSGRQFSNSRSEMNVSTLELGDSALYLCASSLGATGASNEKLFFGSGTQLSVL.

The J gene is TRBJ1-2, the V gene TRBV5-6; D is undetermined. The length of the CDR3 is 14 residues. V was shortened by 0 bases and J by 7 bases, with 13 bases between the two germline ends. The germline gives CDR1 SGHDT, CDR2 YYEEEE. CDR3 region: CASSLGLKGGGYTF. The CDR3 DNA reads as TGTGCCAGCAGCTTGGGACTTAAGGGAGGTGGCTACACCTTC.

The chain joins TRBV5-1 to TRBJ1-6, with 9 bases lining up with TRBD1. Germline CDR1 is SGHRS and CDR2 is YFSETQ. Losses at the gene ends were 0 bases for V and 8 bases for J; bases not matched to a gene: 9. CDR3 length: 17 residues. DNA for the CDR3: TGCGCCAGCAGCTTGGGCTCCGGGACAGGGAGGCATTCACCCCTCCACTTT. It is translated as CASSLGSGTGRHSPLHF.

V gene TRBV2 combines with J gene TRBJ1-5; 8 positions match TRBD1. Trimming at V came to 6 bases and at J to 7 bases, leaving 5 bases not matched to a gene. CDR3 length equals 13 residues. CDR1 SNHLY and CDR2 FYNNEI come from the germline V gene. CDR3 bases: TGTGCCAGCAGATCAGACAGGGGCCAGCCCCAGCATTTT. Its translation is CASRSDRGQPQHF.

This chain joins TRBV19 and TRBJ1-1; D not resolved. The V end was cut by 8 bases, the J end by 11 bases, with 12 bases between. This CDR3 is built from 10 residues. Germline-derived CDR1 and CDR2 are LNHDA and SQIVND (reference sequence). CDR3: CASEGNGAFF. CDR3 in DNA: TGTGCCAGTGAGGGAAATGGGGCTTTCTTT.

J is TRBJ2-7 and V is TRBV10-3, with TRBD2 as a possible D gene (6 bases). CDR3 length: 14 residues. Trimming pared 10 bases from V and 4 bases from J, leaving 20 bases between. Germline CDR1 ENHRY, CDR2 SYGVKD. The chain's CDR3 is CATVVGSQVYEQYF. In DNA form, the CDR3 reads TGTGCCACCGTGGTCGGGAGCCAAGTTTACGAGCAGTACTTC.

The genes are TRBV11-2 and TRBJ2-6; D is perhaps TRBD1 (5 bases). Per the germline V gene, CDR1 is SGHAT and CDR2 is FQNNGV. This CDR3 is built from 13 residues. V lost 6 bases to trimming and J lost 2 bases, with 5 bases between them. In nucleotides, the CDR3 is TGTGCCAGCAGGGACACTGGGGCCAACGTCCTGACTTTC. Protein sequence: CASRDTGANVLTF.

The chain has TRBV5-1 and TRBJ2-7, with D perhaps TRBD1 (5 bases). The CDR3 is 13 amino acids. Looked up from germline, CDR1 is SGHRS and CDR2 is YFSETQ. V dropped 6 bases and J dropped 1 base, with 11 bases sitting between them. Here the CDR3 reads CASTKGSSYEQYF. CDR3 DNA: TGCGCCAGCACCAAGGGGTCTTCCTACGAGCAGTACTTC.

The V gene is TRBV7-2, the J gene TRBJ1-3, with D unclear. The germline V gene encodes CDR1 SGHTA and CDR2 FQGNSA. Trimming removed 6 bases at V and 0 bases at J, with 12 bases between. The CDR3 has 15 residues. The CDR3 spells CASRRGALSGNTIYF. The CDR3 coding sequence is TGTGCCAGCAGACGAGGAGCGCTCTCTGGAAACACCATATATTTT.